This TCR beta chain was retrieved from a study of T cells in Graves' hyperthyroidism and ophthalmopathy. RNA transcripts gave rise to amplified TCR beta CDR3 regions. A set of HTBI primers served as the primers for a first-round RT-PCR of the TCR CDR3. TCRdb re-called the multiplex PCR reads through MiXCR, storing one row per CDR3 protein. The sample shows 450,000 to 700,000 distinct CDR3 sequences, about 43% of them seen only once. The germline V gene encodes CDR1 SGHRS and CDR2 YFSETQ. This CDR3 spans 15 amino acids. V was trimmed by 1 base and J by 7 bases, leaving 18 bases between them. Sequenced material: peripheral blood or thyroid tissue (not recorded which). The chain couples TRBV5-1 to TRBJ2-7; D might be TRBD2 (6 bases). The receptor's source is a young woman with Graves' hyperthyroidism. CDR3 in amino acids: CASSLLLAASNEQYF. Written as DNA, the CDR3 is TGCGCCAGCAGCTTGCTATTAGCGGCCTCCAATGAGCAGTACTTC.